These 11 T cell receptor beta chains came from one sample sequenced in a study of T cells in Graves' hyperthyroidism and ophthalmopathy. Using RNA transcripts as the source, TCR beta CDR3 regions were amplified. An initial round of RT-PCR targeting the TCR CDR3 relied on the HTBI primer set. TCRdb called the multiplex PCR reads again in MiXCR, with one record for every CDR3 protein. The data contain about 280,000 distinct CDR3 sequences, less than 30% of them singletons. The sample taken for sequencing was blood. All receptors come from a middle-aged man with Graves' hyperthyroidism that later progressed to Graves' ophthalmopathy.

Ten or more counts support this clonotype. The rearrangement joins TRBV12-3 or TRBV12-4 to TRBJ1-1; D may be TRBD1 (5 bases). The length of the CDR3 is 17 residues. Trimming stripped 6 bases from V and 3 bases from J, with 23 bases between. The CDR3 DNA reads TGTGCCAGCAGCATTCAATTGGGACGGACGGGTCACACTGAAGCTTTCTTT. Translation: CASSIQLGRTGHTEAFF.

CDR3 protein: CSVGGTVNSGNTIYF. CDR3 sequence (DNA): TGCAGCGTTGGGGGGACAGTGAACTCTGGAAACACCATATATTTT. The chain employs TRBV29-1 and TRBJ1-3, with TRBD1 matching 7 bases. The CDR3 length is 15 residues. Germline V CDR1 and CDR2: SQVTM, ANQGSEA. V was clipped by 4 bases and J by 0 bases; unmatched bases: 6.

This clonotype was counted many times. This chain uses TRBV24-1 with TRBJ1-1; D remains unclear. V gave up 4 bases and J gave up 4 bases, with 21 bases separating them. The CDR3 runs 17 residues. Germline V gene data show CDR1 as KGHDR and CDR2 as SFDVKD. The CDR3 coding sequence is TGTGCCACCAGTGACCCGCCCGAGAACGCTTTGGGCACTGAAGCTTTCTTT. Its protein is CATSDPPENALGTEAFF.

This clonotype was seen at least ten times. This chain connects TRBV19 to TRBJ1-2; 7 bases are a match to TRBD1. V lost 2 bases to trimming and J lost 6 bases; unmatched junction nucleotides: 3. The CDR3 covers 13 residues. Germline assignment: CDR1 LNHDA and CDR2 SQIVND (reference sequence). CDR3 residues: CASSIKGAHGYTF. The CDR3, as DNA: TGTGCCAGTAGTATAAAGGGGGCGCATGGCTACACCTTC.

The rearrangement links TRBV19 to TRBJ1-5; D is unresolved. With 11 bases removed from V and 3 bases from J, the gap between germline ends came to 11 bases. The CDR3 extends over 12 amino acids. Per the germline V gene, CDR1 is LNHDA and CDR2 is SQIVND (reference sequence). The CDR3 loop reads CASLGPNQPQHF. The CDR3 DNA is TGTGCCTCCCTAGGACCCAATCAGCCCCAGCATTTT. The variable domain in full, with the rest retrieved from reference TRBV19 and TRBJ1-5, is DGGITQSPKYLFRKEGQNVTLSCEQNLNHDAMYWYRQDPGQGLRLIYYSQIVNDFQKGDIAEGYSVSREKKESFPLTVTSAQKNPTAFYLCASLGPNQPQHFGDGTRLSIL.

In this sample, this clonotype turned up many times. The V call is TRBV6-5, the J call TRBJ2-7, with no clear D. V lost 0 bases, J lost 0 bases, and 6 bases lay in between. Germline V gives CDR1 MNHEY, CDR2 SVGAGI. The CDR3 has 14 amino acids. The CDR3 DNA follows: TGTGCCAGCAGTTACTCGGACCGCTCCTACGAGCAGTACTTC. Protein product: CASSYSDRSYEQYF.

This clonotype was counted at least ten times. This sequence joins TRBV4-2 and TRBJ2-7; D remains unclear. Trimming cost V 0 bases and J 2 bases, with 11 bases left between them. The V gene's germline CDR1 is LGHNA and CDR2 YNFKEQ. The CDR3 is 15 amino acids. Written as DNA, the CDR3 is TGTGCCAGCAGCCAAGACGTTGCGCCTACCTACGAGCAGTACTTC. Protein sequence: CASSQDVAPTYEQYF.

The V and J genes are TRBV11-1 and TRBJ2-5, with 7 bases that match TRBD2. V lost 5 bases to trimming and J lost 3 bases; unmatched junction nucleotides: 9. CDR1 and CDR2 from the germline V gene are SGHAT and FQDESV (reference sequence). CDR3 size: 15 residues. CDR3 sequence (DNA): TGTGCCAGCAGCCCCAGCGGGGTAAGCGAAGAGACCCAGTACTTC. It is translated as CASSPSGVSEETQYF.

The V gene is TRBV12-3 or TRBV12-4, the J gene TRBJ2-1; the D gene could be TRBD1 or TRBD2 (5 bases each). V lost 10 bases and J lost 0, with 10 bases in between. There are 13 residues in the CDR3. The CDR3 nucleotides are TGTGCCACCGGGACCTTCTCCTACAATGAGCAGTTCTTC. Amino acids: CATGTFSYNEQFF.

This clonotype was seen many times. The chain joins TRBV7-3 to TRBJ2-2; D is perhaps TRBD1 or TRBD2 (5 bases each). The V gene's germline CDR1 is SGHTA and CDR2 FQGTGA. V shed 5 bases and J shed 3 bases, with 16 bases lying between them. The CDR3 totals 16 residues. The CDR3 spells CASSPTPRDHTGELFF. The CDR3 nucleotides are TGTGCCAGCAGCCCAACCCCCCGGGACCACACCGGGGAGCTGTTTTTT.

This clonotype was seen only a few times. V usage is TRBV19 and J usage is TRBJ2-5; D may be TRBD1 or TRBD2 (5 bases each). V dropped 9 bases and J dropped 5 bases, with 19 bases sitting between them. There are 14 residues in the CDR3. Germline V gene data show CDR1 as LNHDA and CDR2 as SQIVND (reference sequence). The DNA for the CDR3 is TGTGCCAGCTCCGGGACCCTAAGAGGCGAGACCCAGTACTTC. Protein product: CASSGTLRGETQYF.